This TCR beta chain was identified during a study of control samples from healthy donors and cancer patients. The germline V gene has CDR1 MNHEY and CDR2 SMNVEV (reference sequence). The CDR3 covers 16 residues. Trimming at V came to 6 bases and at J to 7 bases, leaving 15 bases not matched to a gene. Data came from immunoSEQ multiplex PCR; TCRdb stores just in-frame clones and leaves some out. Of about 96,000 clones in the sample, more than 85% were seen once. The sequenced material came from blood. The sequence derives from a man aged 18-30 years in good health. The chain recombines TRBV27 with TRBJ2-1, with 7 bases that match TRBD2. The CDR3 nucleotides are TGTGCCAGCAGCCTTAAATACGGCCGGACTAGGAATGAGCAGTTCTTC. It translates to CASSLKYGRTRNEQFF.